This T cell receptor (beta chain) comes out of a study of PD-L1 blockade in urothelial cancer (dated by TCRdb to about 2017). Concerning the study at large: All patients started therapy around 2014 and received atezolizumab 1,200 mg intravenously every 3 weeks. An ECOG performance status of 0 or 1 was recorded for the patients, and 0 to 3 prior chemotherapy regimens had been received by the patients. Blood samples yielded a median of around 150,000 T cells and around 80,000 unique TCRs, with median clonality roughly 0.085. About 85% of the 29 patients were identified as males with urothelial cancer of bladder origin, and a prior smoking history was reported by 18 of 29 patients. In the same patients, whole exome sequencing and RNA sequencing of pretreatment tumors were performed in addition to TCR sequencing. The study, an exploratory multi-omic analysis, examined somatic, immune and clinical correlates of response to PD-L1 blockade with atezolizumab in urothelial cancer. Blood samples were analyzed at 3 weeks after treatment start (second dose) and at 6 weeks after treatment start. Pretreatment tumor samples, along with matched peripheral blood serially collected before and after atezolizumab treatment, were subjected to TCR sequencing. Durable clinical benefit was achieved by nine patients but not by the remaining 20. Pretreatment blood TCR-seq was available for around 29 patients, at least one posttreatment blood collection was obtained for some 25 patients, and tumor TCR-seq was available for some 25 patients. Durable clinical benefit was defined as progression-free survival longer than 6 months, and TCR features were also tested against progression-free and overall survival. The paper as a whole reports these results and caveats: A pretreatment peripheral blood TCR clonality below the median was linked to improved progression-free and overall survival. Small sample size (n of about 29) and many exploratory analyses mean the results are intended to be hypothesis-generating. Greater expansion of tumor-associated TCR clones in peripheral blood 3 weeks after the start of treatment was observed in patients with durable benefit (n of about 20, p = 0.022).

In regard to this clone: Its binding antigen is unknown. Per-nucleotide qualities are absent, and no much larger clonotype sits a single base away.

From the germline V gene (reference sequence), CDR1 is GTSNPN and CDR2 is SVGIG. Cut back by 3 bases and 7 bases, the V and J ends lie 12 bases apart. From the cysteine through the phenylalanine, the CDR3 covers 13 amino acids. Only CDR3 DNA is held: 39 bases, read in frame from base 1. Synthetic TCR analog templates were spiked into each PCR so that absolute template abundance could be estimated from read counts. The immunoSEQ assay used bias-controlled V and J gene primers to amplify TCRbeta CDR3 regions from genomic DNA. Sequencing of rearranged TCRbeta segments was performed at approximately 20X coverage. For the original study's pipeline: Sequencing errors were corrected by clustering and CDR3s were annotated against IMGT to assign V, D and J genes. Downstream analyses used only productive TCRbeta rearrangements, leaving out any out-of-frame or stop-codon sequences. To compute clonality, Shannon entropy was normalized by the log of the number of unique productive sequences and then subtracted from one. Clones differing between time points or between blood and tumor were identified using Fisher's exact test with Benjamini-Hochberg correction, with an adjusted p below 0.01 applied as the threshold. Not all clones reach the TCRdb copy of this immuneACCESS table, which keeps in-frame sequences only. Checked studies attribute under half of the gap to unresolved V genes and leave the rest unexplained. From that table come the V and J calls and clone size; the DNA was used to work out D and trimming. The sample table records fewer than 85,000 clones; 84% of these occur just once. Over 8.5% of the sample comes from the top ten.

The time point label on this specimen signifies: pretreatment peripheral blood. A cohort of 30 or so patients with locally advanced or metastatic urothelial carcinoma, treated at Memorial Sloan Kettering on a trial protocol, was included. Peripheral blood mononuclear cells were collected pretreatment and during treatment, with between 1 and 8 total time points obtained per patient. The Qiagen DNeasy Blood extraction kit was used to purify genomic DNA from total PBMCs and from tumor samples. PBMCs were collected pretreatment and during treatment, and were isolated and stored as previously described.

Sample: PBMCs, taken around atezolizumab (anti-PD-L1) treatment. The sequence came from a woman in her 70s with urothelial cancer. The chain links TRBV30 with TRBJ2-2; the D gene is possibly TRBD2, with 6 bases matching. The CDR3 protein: CAWRDYFVGELFF. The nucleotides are TGTGCCTGGAGGGACTACTTCGTCGGGGAGCTGTTTTTT.